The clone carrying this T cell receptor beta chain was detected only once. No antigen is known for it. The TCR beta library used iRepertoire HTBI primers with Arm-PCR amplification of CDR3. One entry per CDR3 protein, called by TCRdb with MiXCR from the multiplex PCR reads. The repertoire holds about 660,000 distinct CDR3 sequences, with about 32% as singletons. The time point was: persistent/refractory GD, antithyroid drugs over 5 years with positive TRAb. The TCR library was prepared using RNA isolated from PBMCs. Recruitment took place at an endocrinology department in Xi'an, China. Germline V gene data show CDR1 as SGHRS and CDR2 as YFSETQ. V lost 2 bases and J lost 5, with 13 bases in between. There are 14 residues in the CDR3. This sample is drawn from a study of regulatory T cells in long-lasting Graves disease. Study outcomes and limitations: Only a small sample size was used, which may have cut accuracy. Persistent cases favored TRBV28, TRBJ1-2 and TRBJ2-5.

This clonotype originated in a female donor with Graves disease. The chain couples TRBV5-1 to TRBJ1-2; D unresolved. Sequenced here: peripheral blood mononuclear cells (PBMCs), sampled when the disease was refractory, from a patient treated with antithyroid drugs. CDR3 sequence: CASSLGTSPYGYTF. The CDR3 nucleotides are TGCGCCAGCAGCTTAGGAACATCACCTTATGGCTACACCTTC.